This passage covers 30 T cell receptor beta chains from one sample sequenced in a study of T-cell reconstitution after alpha-beta-depleted transplantation in children. TCRbeta library preparation incorporated unique molecular identifiers. One entry per CDR3 protein, called by TCRdb with MiXCR from the PCR reads. The table lists about 400,000 distinct CDR3 sequences, 15% to 20% of them singletons. The sample consisted of PBMCs, mostly from graft donor cells, taken 360 days after TCRalphabeta/CD19-depleted stem cell transplant. The receptors were sampled from a boy in the first two years of life who had a stem cell transplant for Wiskott-Aldrich syndrome, so the T cells may come from the graft donor.

This clonotype has a count of ten or more. The J gene is TRBJ2-5, the V gene TRBV21-1; the table names TRBD1, a call not compared with the DNA. TRBV21-1 is termed a pseudogene. The CDR3 sequence is 15 residues long. The CDR3 bases are TGTGCCAGCAGCAAAGGCCGGGGATACCAAGAGACCCAGTACTTC. Its translation: CASSKGRGYQETQYF.

This rearrangement joins TRBV5-1 to TRBJ2-7; D is perhaps TRBD1 (6 bases). The CDR3 consists of 16 residues. V was pared by 4 bases and J by 6 bases, with 23 bases between. Germline lookup yields CDR1 SGHRS and CDR2 YFSETQ. The CDR3 DNA reads as TGCGCCAGCAGCCCGGTCGTGGGACATGGCTTTTGCGAGCAGTACTTC. This gives the protein CASSPVVGHGFCEQYF. Looking up the rest from reference TRBV5-1 and TRBJ2-7 gives the full variable domain: KAGVTQTPRYLIKTRGQQVTLSCSPISGHRSVSWYQQTPGQGLQFLFEYFSETQRNKGNFPGRFSGRQFSNSRSEMNVSTLELGDSALYLCASSPVVGHGFCEQYFGPGTRLTVT.

This clonotype has a count of ten or more. V gene TRBV29-1 combines with J gene TRBJ2-1; tentatively, D is TRBD2 (5 bases). There are 10 residues in the CDR3. Germline V gives CDR1 SQVTM, CDR2 ANQGSEA. V was pared by 7 bases and J by 7 bases, with 8 bases between. CDR3: CSGRRNEQFF. CDR3 nucleotides: TGCAGCGGACGGAGGAATGAGCAGTTCTTC.

This clonotype showed up just a few times. The rearrangement joins TRBV12-3 or TRBV12-4 to TRBJ2-1; 7 bases are shared with TRBD2. V dropped 2 bases and J dropped 5; count of bases not matched to a gene: 0. The CDR3 sequence is 13 residues long. CDR3 amino acids: CASSLLADNEQFF. The DNA of the CDR3 is TGTGCCAGCAGTTTACTAGCGGACAATGAGCAGTTCTTC.

This clonotype appeared a few times. The V gene is TRBV3-1, the J gene TRBJ2-7, with D unresolved. The CDR3 is 15 amino acids. Trimming pared 1 base from V and 0 bases from J, leaving 10 bases between. The germline V gene encodes CDR1 LGHDT and CDR2 YNNKEL (reference sequence). The CDR3 DNA sequence: TGTGCCAGCAGCCAAGTCGGGCATTCCTCCTACGAGCAGTACTTC. It yields the protein CASSQVGHSSYEQYF.

V usage is TRBV11-2 and J usage is TRBJ1-1; D gene ambiguous. V was cut by 4 bases and J by 0 bases, with 15 bases left in between. This CDR3 has 16 amino acids. The germline V gene has CDR1 SGHAT and CDR2 FQNNGV. Here the CDR3 reads CASSSLPPGLNTEAFF. CDR3 DNA: TGTGCCAGCAGCTCCCTCCCTCCCGGTCTGAACACTGAAGCTTTCTTT.

A single count supports this clonotype. Here the CDR3 DNA reads TGTGCCAGCAGCCCTGGGCAGGCCCTCCTCTTGAATGAGCAGTTCTTC. This encodes CASSPGQALLLNEQFF. The V call is TRBV5-5, the J call TRBJ2-1, with D unclear. Germline CDR1 SGHKS, CDR2 YYEKEE (reference sequence). The CDR3 is 16 residues long. V gave up 4 bases and J gave up 7 bases, with 21 bases separating them. Based on the CDR3 plus reference TRBV5-5 and TRBJ2-1, the full variable domain is DAGVTQSPTHLIKTRGQQVTLRCSPISGHKSVSWYQQVLGQGPQFIFQYYEKEERGRGNFPDRFSARQFPNYSSELNVNALLLGDSALYLCASSPGQALLLNEQFFGPGTRLTVL.

This clonotype occurred a few times. The V call is TRBV24-1, the J call TRBJ2-6, with 12 bases aligning to TRBD1. CDR3 size: 16 residues. Trimming removed 9 bases from V and 4 bases from J; junction bases left unmatched: 6. The germline V gene encodes CDR1 KGHDR and CDR2 SFDVKD. CDR3 loop: CATAGQGATGANVLTF. In DNA, the CDR3 is TGTGCCACCGCGGGACAGGGGGCGACCGGGGCCAACGTCCTGACTTTC.

The table lists this clonotype with a few counts. The chain recombines TRBV7-8 with TRBJ2-5; no clear D gene. V dropped 5 bases and J dropped 5 bases, with 9 bases sitting between them. The CDR3 covers 12 residues. CDR1 and CDR2 from the germline V gene are SGHVS and FQNEAQ. CDR3 nucleotides: TGTGCCAGCAGCCTACACCTGGAGACCCAGTACTTC. As protein: CASSLHLETQYF.

This clonotype was seen ten or more times. One end of the junction is discordant with germline, which a read error may explain. The chain uses TRBV12-3 or TRBV12-4 and TRBJ2-1, with no clear D. CDR3 size: 11 residues. The CDR3 nucleotides read TGTGCCAGCAGCTTAGGGTATGAGCAGTTCTTC. Translating gives CASSLGYEQFF.

This chain uses TRBV11-2 with TRBJ2-1, with 7 nucleotides matching TRBD2. The CDR3 is 18 residues long. CDR1 SGHAT and CDR2 FQNNGV come from the germline V gene. The V and J ends lost 1 base and 8 bases, in that order; junction bases with no gene match: 17. The CDR3 sequence is CASSLGDYPLQTWDEQFF. The DNA for the CDR3 is TGTGCCAGCAGCTTAGGGGACTATCCCCTTCAAACTTGGGATGAGCAGTTCTTC.

This clonotype was observed a handful of times. CDR3 nucleotides: TGCGCCAGCAGCTCCGGACAGGCGAGGCCCACAGATACGCAGTATTTT. It codes for CASSSGQARPTDTQYF. J is TRBJ2-3 and V is TRBV5-1, with 7 bases fitting TRBD1. The CDR3 contains 16 residues. Trimming at V came to 3 bases and at J to 2 bases, leaving 9 bases not matched to a gene. The V gene's germline CDR1 is SGHRS and CDR2 YFSETQ.

This clonotype turned up a few times. This chain uses TRBV5-1 with TRBJ2-1, with 7 nucleotides matching TRBD2. The CDR3 has 15 amino acids. V was clipped by 4 bases and J by 5 bases; unmatched bases: 9. CDR1 is SGHRS, CDR2 YFSETQ, per germline. The CDR3 DNA reads TGCGCCAGCAGCACTACGGGACTAACGAACAATGAGCAGTTCTTC. It is translated as CASSTTGLTNNEQFF. The whole variable domain, remainder taken from reference TRBV5-1 and TRBJ2-1, is KAGVTQTPRYLIKTRGQQVTLSCSPISGHRSVSWYQQTPGQGLQFLFEYFSETQRNKGNFPGRFSGRQFSNSRSEMNVSTLELGDSALYLCASSTTGLTNNEQFFGPGTRLTVL.

The J gene is TRBJ1-1, the V gene TRBV6-1, with D unresolved. The CDR3 has 14 residues. The V and J ends lost 10 bases and 0 bases respectively, with 15 bases between them. Germline V gene sequence: CDR1 MNHNS, CDR2 SASEGT. The CDR3 DNA is TGTGCCACCAGGACGGTGACCTTGAACACTGAAGCTTTCTTT. Translating it yields CATRTVTLNTEAFF.

This rearrangement joins TRBV20-1 to TRBJ2-1; D is undetermined. The CDR3 consists of 14 residues. V shed 2 bases and J shed 1 base, with 9 bases lying between them. The germline CDR1 and CDR2 sequences are DFQATT and SNEGSKA (reference sequence). DNA for the CDR3: TGCAGTGCTAGACGGACCCCTTCCTACAATGAGCAGTTCTTC. This sequence encodes CSARRTPSYNEQFF.

The table lists this clonotype with a few counts. CDR3 bases: TGTGCCAGCAGTTTTTCAGGGAGTAACTATGGCTACACCTTC. Protein product: CASSFSGSNYGYTF. The J gene is TRBJ1-2, the V gene TRBV28, with D possibly being TRBD1 (5 bases). The CDR3 covers 14 residues. V was pared by 3 bases and J by 1 base, with 9 bases between. Germline-derived CDR1 and CDR2 are MDHEN and SYDVKM.

Only a few counts were recorded for this clonotype. The chain employs TRBV7-2 and TRBJ2-1, with D perhaps matching TRBD2 (6 bases). Germline-derived CDR1 and CDR2 are SGHTA and FQGNSA. This CDR3 has 15 residues. Between the trimmed V and J ends, which lost 0 bases and 5 bases, there was a span of 11 bases. CDR3 protein: CASSLAWTNNNEQFF. The CDR3 nucleotides are TGTGCCAGCAGCTTAGCCTGGACTAATAACAATGAGCAGTTCTTC.

V gene TRBV4-1 combines with J gene TRBJ2-7; no definite D call. V lost 8 bases, J lost 3 bases, and 14 bases lay in between. The CDR3 sequence is 13 residues long. Germline V gives CDR1 MGHRA, CDR2 YSYEKL. The CDR3 protein is CASYRHRYYEQYF. The CDR3 DNA reads TGCGCCAGCTATAGACACCGGTACTACGAGCAGTACTTC.

This clonotype was counted once. The CDR3 is CASSLVLADNNEQFF. CDR3 DNA sequence: TGTGCCAGCAGCTTAGTACTAGCGGATAACAATGAGCAGTTCTTC. This rearrangement joins TRBV7-9 to TRBJ2-1; 8 nucleotides match TRBD2. With 1 base clipped from V and 5 bases from J, the junction kept 4 bases outside the gene matches. Germline CDR1 reads SEHNR; CDR2 reads FQNEAQ (reference sequence). The CDR3 runs 15 residues.

CDR3 sequence: CASSLGWHFNEQFF. DNA for the CDR3: TGTGCCAGCTCCCTGGGATGGCACTTCAATGAGCAGTTCTTC. The J gene is TRBJ2-1, the V gene TRBV27, with no clear D. Trimming pared 8 bases from V and 6 bases from J, leaving 17 bases between. The germline V gene has CDR1 MNHEY and CDR2 SMNVEV (reference sequence). The CDR3 contains 14 residues.

A remark on this clonotype: The junction and the germline gene differ at one end; a read error may be behind it. This sequence joins TRBV5-6 and TRBJ2-7; TRBD1 or TRBD2 may be the D gene (6 bases each). CDR3 size: 17 residues. Germline-derived CDR1 and CDR2 are SGHDT and YYEEEE. CDR3 amino acids: CAISFGRGTLNSYEQYF. The DNA for the CDR3 is TGTGCCATCAGCTTCGGGCGCGGGACACTCAACTCCTACGAGCAGTACTTC.

The rearrangement uses TRBV6-2 or TRBV6-3 and TRBJ2-5; tentatively, D is TRBD1 or TRBD2 (5 bases each). The V and J ends lost 5 bases and 10 bases respectively, with 11 bases between them. The germline gives CDR1 MNHEY, CDR2 SVGEGT. The CDR3 covers 11 residues. The CDR3 here is CASSNSGSQYF. The CDR3 DNA follows: TGTGCCAGCAGTAATTCAGGGAGCCAGTACTTC.

CDR3 protein: CASKDAYEQYF. The CDR3 DNA is TGTGCCAGTAAGGACGCTTACGAGCAGTACTTC. This sequence joins TRBV19 and TRBJ2-7; D gene ambiguous. The germline V gene encodes CDR1 LNHDA and CDR2 SQIVND (reference sequence). V dropped 7 bases and J dropped 4 bases, with 8 bases sitting between them. CDR3 length: 11 residues. Full variable domain (rest looked up from reference TRBV19 and TRBJ2-7): DGGITQSPKYLFRKEGQNVTLSCEQNLNHDAMYWYRQDPGQGLRLIYYSQIVNDFQKGDIAEGYSVSREKKESFPLTVTSAQKNPTAFYLCASKDAYEQYFGPGTRLTVT.

This clonotype was recorded many times. The chain recombines TRBV27 with TRBJ1-1; maybe TRBD1 (6 bases). CDR3 length equals 13 residues. The V end was cut by 4 bases, the J end by 5 bases, with 11 bases between. Looked up from germline, CDR1 is MNHEY and CDR2 is SMNVEV (reference sequence). The CDR3 DNA reads as TGTGCCAGCAGTTCTACAGGGTTGACTGAAGCTTTCTTT. It is translated as CASSSTGLTEAFF.

In its sample, this clonotype was seen once. The chain couples TRBV30 to TRBJ1-1, with a possible D match to TRBD1 (6 bases). The CDR3 covers 14 residues. V was cut by 0 bases and J by 3 bases, with 11 bases left in between. The germline CDR1 and CDR2 sequences are GTSNPN and SVGIG (reference sequence). Here the CDR3 reads CAWSVWGRHTEAFF. In nucleotides, the CDR3 is TGTGCCTGGAGTGTGTGGGGGCGCCACACTGAAGCTTTCTTT. Full variable domain (outside the CDR3, taken from reference TRBV30 and TRBJ1-1): SQTIHQWPATLVQPVGSPLSLECTVEGTSNPNLYWYRQAAGRGLQLLFYSVGIGQISSEVPQNLSASRPQDRQFILSSKKLLLSDSGFYLCAWSVWGRHTEAFFGQGTRLTVV.

The chain joins TRBV28 to TRBJ2-1; D is uncertain. This CDR3 is built from 12 residues. The germline CDR1 and CDR2 sequences are MDHEN and SYDVKM. V was pared by 3 bases and J by 5 bases, with 5 bases between. As DNA, the CDR3 is TGTGCCAGCAGTTTGGTGGACAATGAGCAGTTCTTC. Translating gives CASSLVDNEQFF.

The rearrangement uses TRBV7-8 and TRBJ2-1, with 7 bases identical to TRBD1. V lost 5 bases and J lost 4; bases outside the gene matches: 8. The CDR3 loop spans 15 amino acids. Germline CDR1 and CDR2: SGHVS and FQNEAQ. The CDR3 bases are TGTGCCAGCAGCGCTTACGGGACAGATTACAATGAGCAGTTCTTC. Its translation: CASSAYGTDYNEQFF.

V is TRBV28 and J is TRBJ2-5; D is unclear. Trimming stripped 6 bases from V and 8 bases from J, with 13 bases between. The CDR3 runs to 12 residues. Per the germline V gene, CDR1 is MDHEN and CDR2 is SYDVKM. The CDR3 DNA follows: TGTGCCAGCAGGGGGTACCCCCGCACCCAGTACTTC. Encoded protein: CASRGYPRTQYF. The full variable domain, its missing parts supplied by reference TRBV28 and TRBJ2-5, is DVKVTQSSRYLVKRTGEKVFLECVQDMDHENMFWYRQDPGLGLRLIYFSYDVKMKEKGDIPEGYSVSREKKERFSLILESASTNQTSMYLCASRGYPRTQYFGPGTRLLVL.

This sequence joins TRBV11-2 and TRBJ2-1; TRBD1 agrees at 9 bases. The germline V gene has CDR1 SGHAT and CDR2 FQNNGV. The CDR3 loop spans 15 amino acids. After removal of 5 bases from V and 2 bases from J, the junction contained 4 bases not matched to a gene. The CDR3 is CASSQRQGAYNEQFF. DNA for the CDR3: TGTGCCAGCAGCCAACGACAGGGGGCCTACAATGAGCAGTTCTTC.

V gene TRBV20-1 combines with J gene TRBJ2-5, with TRBD2 matching over 14 bases. The CDR3 has 17 residues. The germline V gene has CDR1 DFQATT and CDR2 SNEGSKA (reference sequence). V shed 6 bases, J shed 4 bases, and the junction held 13 bases outside the gene matches. CDR3 in amino acids: CSARPTGLAGVGETQYF. Here the CDR3 DNA reads TGCAGTGCAAGACCTACGGGACTAGCGGGAGTAGGAGAGACCCAGTACTTC.